Listed here are 17 T cell receptor beta chains from one sample, sequenced in a study of shared clonotypes between healthy human individuals. Assay: immunoSEQ multiplex PCR; the TCRdb copy retains only in-frame clones and omits some. Here the sample spans 500,000 to 650,000 clones, around 78% being singletons. Sequenced sample: PBMCs. The receptors were sampled from a woman between 40 and 50 years old in good health. Some clones in this sample may be carry-over from other donors' samples.

In DNA form, the CDR3 reads TGTGCCAGCAGTTATGCGGGGCTCCCAGATACGCAGTATTTT. It specifies CASSYAGLPDTQYF. The J gene is TRBJ2-3, the V gene TRBV28, with D possibly being TRBD2 (6 bases). The V end lost 4 bases, the J end lost 4 bases, and 12 bases lay between the germline ends. The V gene's germline CDR1 is MDHEN and CDR2 SYDVKM. This CDR3 spans 14 amino acids.

This rearrangement joins TRBV21-1 to TRBJ2-2. TRBV21-1 is recorded as a pseudogene. This CDR3 comprises 12 residues. CDR3 loop: CASYVGTGELFF. Written as DNA, the CDR3 is TGTGCCAGCTATGTGGGGACCGGGGAGCTGTTTTTT.

The chain is built from TRBV6-5 and TRBJ1-2; D is perhaps TRBD1 (6 bases). There are 12 residues in the CDR3. Germline-derived CDR1 and CDR2 are MNHEY and SVGAGI. Trimming stripped 6 bases from V and 6 bases from J, with 11 bases between. For the CDR3, the DNA is TGTGCCAGCAGAGCTTACAGGGATGGCTACACCTTC. Translation: CASRAYRDGYTF.

The chain couples TRBV7-7 to TRBJ2-2; no reliable D call. The CDR3 extends over 13 amino acids. Germline V gene lookup returns CDR1 SSHAT and CDR2 FNYEAQ (reference sequence). V gave up 1 base and J gave up 6 bases, with 6 bases separating them. DNA for the CDR3: TGTGCCAGCAGCTTAGACGGGCCCGGGGAGCTGTTTTTT. Translated: CASSLDGPGELFF. Drawing the rest from reference TRBV7-7 and TRBJ2-2, the complete variable domain is GAGVSQSPRYKVTKRGQDVTLRCDPISSHATLYWYQQALGQGPEFLTYFNYEAQPDKSGLPSDRFSAERPEGSISTLTIQRTEQRDSAMYRCASSLDGPGELFFGEGSRLTVL.

The gene calls are TRBV5-1 and TRBJ2-2, with 10 bases identical to TRBD1. The J segment lost 2 bases and the V segment lost 4 bases, leaving 5 bases of the junction unmatched. The germline V gene encodes CDR1 SGHRS and CDR2 YFSETQ. The length of the CDR3 is 16 residues. Here the CDR3 reads CASSPGDRGNTGELFF. CDR3 DNA sequence: TGCGCCAGCAGCCCCGGGGACAGGGGAAACACCGGGGAGCTGTTTTTT.

The chain recombines TRBV4-1 with TRBJ2-1; 11 nucleotides align to TRBD2. Unmatched junction bases numbered 4, after V lost 5 bases and J lost 4 bases. Germline V gene sequence: CDR1 MGHRA, CDR2 YSYEKL. The CDR3 totals 15 residues. The CDR3 is CASSVGTSGYNEQFF. The CDR3 nucleotides read TGCGCCAGCAGCGTCGGGACTAGCGGATACAATGAGCAGTTCTTC.

This CDR3 is CASRSLGGGSYNEQFF. The CDR3 DNA reads TGTGCCAGCAGGTCCTTAGGCGGGGGTTCCTACAATGAGCAGTTCTTC. The chain is built from TRBV28 and TRBJ2-1; 7 bases line up with TRBD2. The CDR3 runs 16 residues. V lost 6 bases, J lost 1 base, and 9 bases stayed unmatched. Germline CDR1 reads MDHEN; CDR2 reads SYDVKM.

The chain uses TRBV28 and TRBJ2-4, with 7 bases fitting TRBD2. The trim removed 3 bases at V and 7 bases at J, leaving 3 bases unmatched. Germline V gives CDR1 MDHEN, CDR2 SYDVKM. This CDR3 has 13 residues. The CDR3 loop is CASSLAGVNIQYF. The CDR3 region has the DNA TGTGCCAGCAGTTTGGCGGGAGTGAACATTCAGTACTTC. Supplemented by reference TRBV28 and TRBJ2-4, the full variable domain reads DVKVTQSSRYLVKRTGEKVFLECVQDMDHENMFWYRQDPGLGLRLIYFSYDVKMKEKGDIPEGYSVSREKKERFSLILESASTNQTSMYLCASSLAGVNIQYFGAGTRLSVL.

This sequence joins TRBV27 and TRBJ1-4; 9 bases are a match to TRBD1. Trimming cost V 7 bases and J 1 base; bases outside gene matches: 13. This CDR3 is built from 18 residues. CDR1 and CDR2 (germline): MNHEY, SMNVEV (reference sequence). Written as DNA, the CDR3 is TGTGCCAGCACCCCGAGAGGACAGGGGTTTGGAACTAATGAAAAACTGTTTTTT. Translation gives CASTPRGQGFGTNEKLFF.

The chain combines TRBV4-2 with TRBJ2-3; perhaps TRBD1 as D (6 bases). The CDR3 totals 15 residues. Germline assignment: CDR1 LGHNA and CDR2 YNFKEQ. Trimming removed 6 bases from V and 2 bases from J, with 15 bases in between. CDR3 residues: CASSRLQGPTDTQYF. The CDR3 DNA reads TGTGCCAGCAGTCGCCTTCAGGGGCCCACAGATACGCAGTATTTT.

The chain joins TRBV29-1 to TRBJ2-2, with 7 bases that match TRBD1. Per the germline V gene, CDR1 is SQVTM and CDR2 is ANQGSEA. With V trimmed by 6 bases and J by 2 bases, 6 bases remained unmatched. CDR3 length: 14 residues. The CDR3 nucleotides are TGCAGCGTCTTAGGGACAGCCAACACCGGGGAGCTGTTTTTT. Residues: CSVLGTANTGELFF.

Regarding this clone: A read error is likely here: a far larger clone is one base away. Other DNA sequences from this sample encode an identical CDR3 as well. The chain combines TRBV30 with TRBJ2-3; no reliable D call. The V end was cut by 2 bases, the J end by 0 bases, with 3 bases between. CDR1 is GTSNPN and CDR2 is SVGIG in the germline V gene (reference sequence). CDR3 length: 12 amino acids. The chain's CDR3 is CAWSTSTDTQYF. CDR3 sequence (DNA): TGTGCCTGGAGTACAAGCACAGATACGCAGTATTTT.

J is TRBJ2-7 and V is TRBV4-3; no clear D gene. V lost 3 bases and J 3 bases, leaving 15 bases between the germline ends. Germline CDR1 and CDR2: LGHNA and YSLEER. The CDR3 is 15 residues long. The CDR3 reads CASSQVLSDGYEQYF. The CDR3 nucleotides read TGCGCCAGCAGCCAGGTTCTTTCGGACGGCTACGAGCAGTACTTC.

The genes are TRBV5-1 and TRBJ2-7; 8 bases match TRBD2. With V trimmed by 4 bases and J by 3 bases, 9 bases remained unmatched. Per the germline V gene, CDR1 is SGHRS and CDR2 is YFSETQ. CDR3 length: 15 residues. As DNA, the CDR3 is TGCGCCAGCAGCCCGGGGGGGCAGGGAATCTACGAGCAGTACTTC. It codes for CASSPGGQGIYEQYF.

This sequence joins TRBV6-1 and TRBJ2-7, with 9 bases identical to TRBD1. The length of the CDR3 is 12 residues. CDR1 is MNHNS and CDR2 is SASEGT in the germline V gene. Germline trimming cut 8 bases from V and 2 bases from J; bases unmatched to any gene: 1. For the CDR3, the DNA is TGTGCCAGCGGGGACAGGGCCTACGAGCAGTACTTC. Its translation is CASGDRAYEQYF.

This clone was detected only once. The V gene is TRBV6-1, the J gene TRBJ2-7; TRBD2 might be the D (6 bases). This CDR3 region has 13 residues. V lost 6 bases, J lost 2 bases, and 11 bases lay in between. In germline, CDR1 is MNHNS, CDR2 SASEGT. CDR3 coding DNA: TGTGCCAGCAGCGTAACTAGCCCCTACGAGCAGTACTTC. Protein product: CASSVTSPYEQYF.

The chain uses TRBV6-6 and TRBJ2-7; D is tentatively TRBD1 or TRBD2 (5 bases each). Germline assignment: CDR1 MNHNY and CDR2 SVGAGI (reference sequence). V was cut by 5 bases and J by 6 bases, with 17 bases left in between. The CDR3 runs 14 residues. The CDR3 DNA sequence: TGTGCCAGCAGTACCGGGACGGTCATAAGCGAGCAGTACTTC. It encodes CASSTGTVISEQYF.